The clone carrying this T cell receptor beta chain was detected ten times or more. Its antigen is unknown. This record belongs to a study of T cells in Graves' hyperthyroidism and ophthalmopathy. Study-level background: Peripheral blood sampling occurred at initial diagnosis, before any treatment.

Trimming took 3 bases from V and 1 from J; bases not matched to a gene: 4. The CDR3 sequence is 14 residues long. CDR1 GTSNPN and CDR2 SVGIG come from the germline V gene (reference sequence). Findings and limits, study-wide: Stable hyperthyroidism was told apart from ophthalmopathy by a model built on 13 V-J features. Expanded thyroid clonotypes (above 0.001) were mostly also found in blood.

TCR beta CDR3 sequences were amplified from RNA transcripts. The HTBI primer set drove a first-round RT-PCR of the TCR CDR3. TCRdb re-called the multiplex PCR reads through MiXCR, storing one row per CDR3 protein. Altogether about 500,000 distinct CDR3 sequences are present, approximately 15% being singletons, with the ten largest covering roughly 18%. The V call is TRBV30, the J call TRBJ1-1, with 8 bases that match TRBD1. This clonotype was obtained from a woman under 30 with Graves' hyperthyroidism. The specimen was blood. The DNA for the CDR3 is TGTGCCTGGAGGAGGGACAGGTGGAACACTGAAGCTTTCTTT. Protein sequence: CAWRRDRWNTEAFF.